A single TCR beta chain is shown here with its context. The method was immunoSEQ multiplex PCR; TCRdb's version includes in-frame clones alone and lacks a portion of them. The data contain some 410,000 clones, around 90% of them singletons. This sample was included in a study of control samples from healthy donors and cancer patients. Germline-derived CDR1 and CDR2 are SGHDT and YYEEEE. Deletions cut 0 bases from V and 5 bases from J, with 8 bases between. This CDR3 spans 13 amino acids. The rearrangement joins TRBV5-6 to TRBJ2-5; D is unclear. The receptor was derived from a man aged 40-49 years with head and neck cancer. The sample was PBMCs. CDR3 DNA sequence: TGTGCCAGCAGCTTGGACCGTTGGGAGACCCAGTACTTC. It specifies CASSLDRWETQYF.